This TCR beta chain stems from a study of T cells in Graves' hyperthyroidism and ophthalmopathy. The CDR3 spans 12 residues. The germline V gene has CDR1 MNHNY and CDR2 SVGAGI (reference sequence). V lost 3 bases and J lost 1, with 3 bases in between. Amplified regions were TCR beta CDR3 sequences from RNA transcripts. The HTBI primer set drove a first-round RT-PCR of the TCR CDR3. MiXCR, run by TCRdb on the multiplex PCR reads, gives a single entry per CDR3 protein. Of 550,000 to 650,000 distinct CDR3 sequences listed, 12% to 15% are singletons. This clonotype was detected ten times or more. The V gene is TRBV6-6, the J gene TRBJ2-5; D gene unclear. The sequence derives from a woman aged 40 to 50 with Graves' hyperthyroidism. Sequencing was carried out using blood. In nucleotides, the CDR3 is TGTGCCAGCAGTTATGGCCAAGAGACCCAGTACTTC. Its translation: CASSYGQETQYF.